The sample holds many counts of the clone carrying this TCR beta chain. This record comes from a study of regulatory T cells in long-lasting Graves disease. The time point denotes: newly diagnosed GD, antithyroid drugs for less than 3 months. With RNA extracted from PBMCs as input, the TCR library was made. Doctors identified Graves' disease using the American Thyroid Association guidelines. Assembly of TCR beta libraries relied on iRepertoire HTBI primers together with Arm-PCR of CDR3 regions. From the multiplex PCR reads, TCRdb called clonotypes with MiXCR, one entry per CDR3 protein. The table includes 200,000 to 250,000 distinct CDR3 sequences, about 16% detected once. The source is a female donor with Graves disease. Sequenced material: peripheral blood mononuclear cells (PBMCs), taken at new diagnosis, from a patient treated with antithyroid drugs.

In nucleotides, the CDR3 is TGTGCCACCAAGGGACAGGGGGTCAACGAGCAGTACTTC. Translated: CATKGQGVNEQYF. This chain connects TRBV2 to TRBJ2-7; 11 nucleotides line up with TRBD1. CDR1 SNHLY and CDR2 FYNNEI come from the germline V gene. The J segment lost 5 bases and the V segment lost 10 bases, leaving 7 bases of the junction unmatched. There are 13 residues in the CDR3. Together with reference TRBV2 and TRBJ2-7, the CDR3 gives the full variable domain: EPEVTQTPSHQVTQMGQEVILRCVPISNHLYFYWYRQILGQKVEFLVSFYNNEISEKSEIFDDQFSVERPDGSNFTLKIRSTKLEDSAMYFCATKGQGVNEQYFGPGTRLTVT.